The TCR beta chain under discussion was sequenced for a study of radiotherapy plus CTLA-4 blockade in lung cancer. Study summary: Of all patients, approximately 20% responded objectively and 30% to 35% showed disease control.

Note on this clone: What it binds is unknown.

TCRdb's table, derived via immunoSEQ multiplex PCR, lists solely in-frame clones and lacks some. Of some 66,000 clones listed, around 86% are singletons. Study-level results: Increased serum interferon-beta after radiation also reportedly predicted response strongly. Some TCR clones had been derived from tumors. These clones expanded in peripheral blood after radiotherapy plus ipilimumab.

V shed 4 bases and J 5 bases; nucleotides not matched to a gene: 8. CDR3 length equals 16 residues. Germline-derived CDR1 and CDR2 are MNHEY and SVGAGI. The material was peripheral blood, obtained from a patient treated with radiotherapy plus ipilimumab. This sequence originates from a human donor with non-small cell lung cancer who had a partial response to radiotherapy plus ipilimumab. The chain combines TRBV6-5 with TRBJ2-1; 10 nucleotides align to TRBD2. This chain's CDR3 is CASSSQLAGKNNEQFF. The CDR3 bases are TGTGCCAGCAGTTCTCAACTAGCGGGAAAGAACAATGAGCAGTTCTTC.